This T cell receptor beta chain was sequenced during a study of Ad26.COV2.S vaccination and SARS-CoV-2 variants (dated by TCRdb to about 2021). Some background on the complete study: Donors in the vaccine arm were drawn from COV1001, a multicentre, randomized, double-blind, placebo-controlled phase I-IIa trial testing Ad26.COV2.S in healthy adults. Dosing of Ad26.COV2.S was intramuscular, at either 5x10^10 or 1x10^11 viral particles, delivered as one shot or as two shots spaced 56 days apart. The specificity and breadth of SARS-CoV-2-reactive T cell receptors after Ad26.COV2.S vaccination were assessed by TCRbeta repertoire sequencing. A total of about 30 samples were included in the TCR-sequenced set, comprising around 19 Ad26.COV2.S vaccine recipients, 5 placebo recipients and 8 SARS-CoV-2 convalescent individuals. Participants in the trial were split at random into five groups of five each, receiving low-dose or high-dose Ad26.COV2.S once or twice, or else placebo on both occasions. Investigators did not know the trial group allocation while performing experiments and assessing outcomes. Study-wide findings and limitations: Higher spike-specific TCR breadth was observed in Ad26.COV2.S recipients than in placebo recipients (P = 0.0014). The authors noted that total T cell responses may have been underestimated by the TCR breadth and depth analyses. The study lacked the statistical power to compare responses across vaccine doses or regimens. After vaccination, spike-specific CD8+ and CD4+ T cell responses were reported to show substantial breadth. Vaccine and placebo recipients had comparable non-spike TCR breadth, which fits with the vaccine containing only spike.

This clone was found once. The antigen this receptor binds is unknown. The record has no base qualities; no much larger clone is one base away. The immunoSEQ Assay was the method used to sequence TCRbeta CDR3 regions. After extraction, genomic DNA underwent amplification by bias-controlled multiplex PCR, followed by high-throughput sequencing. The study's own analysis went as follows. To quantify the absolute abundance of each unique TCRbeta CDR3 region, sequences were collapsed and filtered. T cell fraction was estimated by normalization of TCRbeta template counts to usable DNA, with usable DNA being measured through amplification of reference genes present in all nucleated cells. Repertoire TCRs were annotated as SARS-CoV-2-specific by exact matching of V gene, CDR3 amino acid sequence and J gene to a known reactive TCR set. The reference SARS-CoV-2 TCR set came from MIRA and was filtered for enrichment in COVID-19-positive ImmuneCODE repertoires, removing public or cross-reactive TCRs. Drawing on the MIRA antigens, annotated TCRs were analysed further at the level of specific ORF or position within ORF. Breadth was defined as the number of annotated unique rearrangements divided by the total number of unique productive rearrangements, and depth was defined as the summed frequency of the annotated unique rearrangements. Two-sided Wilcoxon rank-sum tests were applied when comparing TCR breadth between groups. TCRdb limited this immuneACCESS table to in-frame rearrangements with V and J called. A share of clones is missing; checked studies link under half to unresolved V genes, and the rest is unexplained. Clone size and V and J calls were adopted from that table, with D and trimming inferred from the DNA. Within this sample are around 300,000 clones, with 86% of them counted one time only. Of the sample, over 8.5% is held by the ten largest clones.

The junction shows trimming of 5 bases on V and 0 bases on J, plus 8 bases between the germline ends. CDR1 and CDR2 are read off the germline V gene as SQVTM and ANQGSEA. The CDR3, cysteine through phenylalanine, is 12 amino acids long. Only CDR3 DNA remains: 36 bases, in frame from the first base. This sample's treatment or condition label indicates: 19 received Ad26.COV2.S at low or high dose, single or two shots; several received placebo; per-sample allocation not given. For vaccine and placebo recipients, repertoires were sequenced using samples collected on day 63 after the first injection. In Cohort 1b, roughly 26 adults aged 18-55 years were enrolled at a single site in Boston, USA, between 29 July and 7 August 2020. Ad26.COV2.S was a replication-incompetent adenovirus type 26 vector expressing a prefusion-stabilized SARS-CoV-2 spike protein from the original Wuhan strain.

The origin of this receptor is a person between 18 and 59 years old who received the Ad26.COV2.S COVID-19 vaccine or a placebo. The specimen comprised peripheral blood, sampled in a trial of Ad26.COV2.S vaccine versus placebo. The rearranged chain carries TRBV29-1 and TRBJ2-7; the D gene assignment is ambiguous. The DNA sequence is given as TGCAGCGTTAGACCAGACTCCTACGAGCAGTACTTC. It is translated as CSVRPDSYEQYF.